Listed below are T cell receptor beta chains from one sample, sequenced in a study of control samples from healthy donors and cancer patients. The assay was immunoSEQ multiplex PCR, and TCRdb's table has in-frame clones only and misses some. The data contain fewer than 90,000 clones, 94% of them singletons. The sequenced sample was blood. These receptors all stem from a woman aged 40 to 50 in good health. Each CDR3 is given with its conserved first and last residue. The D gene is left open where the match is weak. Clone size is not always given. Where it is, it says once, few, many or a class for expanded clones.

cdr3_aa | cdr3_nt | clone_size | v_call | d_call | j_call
CASRLAGGRDEQFF | TGTGCCAGCAGACTAGCGGGAGGAAGAGATGAGCAGTTCTTC | . | TRBV5-4 | TRBD2 | TRBJ2-1
CSANILYGYTF | TGCAGTGCTAACATACTCTATGGCTACACCTTC | . | TRBV20-1 | . | TRBJ1-2
CASSLFEGQGDSPLHF | TGTGCCAGCAGTTTATTCGAGGGTCAGGGTGATTCACCCCTCCACTTT | once | TRBV27 | . | TRBJ1-6
CASRSGTGSVYEQYF | TGTGCCAGCAGATCCGGGACAGGGTCAGTCTACGAGCAGTACTTC | . | TRBV6-5 | TRBD1 | TRBJ2-7
CASSLYPYNTEAFF | TGTGCCAGCAGTTTATATCCGTACAACACTGAAGCTTTCTTT | . | TRBV27 | . | TRBJ1-1
CASSLGLIAGPETQYF | TGTGCCAGCAGCTTGGGGTTAATAGCTGGGCCGGAGACCCAGTACTTC | . | TRBV7-2 | . | TRBJ2-5
CASSIFGGRGPGYNEQFF | TGTGCCAGTAGTATTTTCGGTGGCAGGGGGCCGGGGTACAATGAGCAGTTCTTC | . | TRBV19 | TRBD1 | TRBJ2-1
CASSVGADYDEQFF | TGTGCCAGCAGCGTAGGGGCGGACTACGATGAGCAGTTCTTC | once | TRBV9 | . | TRBJ2-1
CASSDDNRDEQYF | TGCGCCAGCAGTGATGACAACCGGGACGAGCAGTACTTC | . | TRBV10-1 | . | TRBJ2-7
CASSPGFDDGELFF | TGTGCCAGCAGCCCAGGGTTTGATGACGGGGAGCTGTTTTTT | . | TRBV3-1/TRBV3-2 | . | TRBJ2-2
CASSVDARRSYNEQFF | TGTGCCAGCAGTGTCGACGCCCGGCGCTCCTACAATGAGCAGTTCTTC | . | TRBV6-4 | . | TRBJ2-1
CASSLLSGGVETQYF | TGCGCCAGCAGCTTGCTTAGCGGGGGGGTTGAGACCCAGTACTTC | . | TRBV5-1 | TRBD2 | TRBJ2-5
CAWSFGTGEKLFF | TGTGCCTGGAGTTTCGGGACAGGAGAAAAACTGTTTTTT | . | TRBV30 | TRBD1 | TRBJ1-4
CASRTGETHTEAFF | TGTGCCAGCAGAACAGGGGAGACGCACACTGAAGCTTTCTTT | . | TRBV27 | TRBD1 | TRBJ1-1
CASSKTWVSTETQYF | TGTGCCAGCAGCAAAACGTGGGTATCGACAGAGACCCAGTACTTC | . | TRBV6-5 | . | TRBJ2-5
CASSLSFGVLGQGLTEAFF | TGTGCCAGCAGTTTATCGTTTGGAGTTTTGGGACAGGGTCTCACTGAAGCTTTCTTT | . | TRBV28 | TRBD1 | TRBJ1-1
CASSLGVVERLTSYEQYF | TGTGCCAGCAGCTTAGGTGTTGTAGAGCGCTTAACTTCCTACGAGCAGTACTTC | . | TRBV7-2 | . | TRBJ2-7
CASSSLAGNEQFF | TGTGCCAGCAGTTCACTAGCGGGAAACGAGCAGTTCTTC | once | TRBV2 | TRBD2 | TRBJ2-1
CASSPRGNDNSPLHF | TGTGCCAGCAGTCCCAGGGGTAACGATAATTCACCCCTCCACTTT | . | TRBV6-1 | . | TRBJ1-6
CASSSAGTSFTDTQYF | TGTGCCAGCTCATCAGCCGGGACTAGCTTCACAGATACGCAGTATTTT | . | TRBV18 | TRBD2 | TRBJ2-3
CASKRVNQPQHF | TGTGCCAGCAAGCGGGTCAATCAGCCCCAGCATTTT | . | TRBV28 | . | TRBJ1-5
CASSQDGGGVDGEQFF | TGCGCCAGCAGCCAAGATGGAGGGGGGGTCGACGGTGAGCAGTTCTTC | . | TRBV4-1 | . | TRBJ2-1
CASSLSWGAARAYNSPLHF | TGTGCCAGCAGCTTAAGTTGGGGAGCCGCTCGGGCCTATAATTCACCCCTCCACTTT | . | TRBV7-9 | . | TRBJ1-6
CSVAGVAHRGYTF | TGCAGCGTTGCAGGTGTCGCCCATCGTGGCTACACCTTC | . | TRBV29-1 | . | TRBJ1-2
CSVEDGTGGYNEQFF | TGCAGCGTTGAAGATGGGACAGGGGGATACAATGAGCAGTTCTTC | once | TRBV29-1 | TRBD1 | TRBJ2-1
CASSVSGTVPYEQYF | TGTGCCAGCAGCGTCTCCGGGACAGTCCCCTACGAGCAGTACTTC | . | TRBV9 | TRBD1 | TRBJ2-7
CASSYRPDSYGYTF | TGTGCCAGCAGTTACCGTCCCGACTCCTATGGCTACACCTTC | . | TRBV6-2/TRBV6-3 | . | TRBJ1-2
CASSNRQGTRAGELFF | TGCGCCAGCAGCAACAGACAGGGAACAAGGGCCGGGGAGCTGTTTTTT | few | TRBV5-1 | TRBD1 | TRBJ2-2
CASSQELNYGYTF | TGCGCCAGCAGCCAAGAATTAAACTATGGCTACACCTTC | . | TRBV4-3 | . | TRBJ1-2
CATSTRETAQPQHF | TGTGCCACCAGCACCAGGGAAACGGCTCAGCCCCAGCATTTT | . | TRBV15 | . | TRBJ1-5
CASGQGSGANVLTF | TGTGCCAGCGGGCAGGGCTCTGGGGCCAACGTCCTGACTTTC | once | TRBV11-1 | . | TRBJ2-6
CASRLTSGGTGELFF | TGTGCCAGCAGACTGACTAGCGGGGGCACCGGGGAGCTGTTTTTT | . | TRBV7-3 | TRBD2 | TRBJ2-2
CASSYRAGGPDTQYF | TGTGCCAGCAGTTACAGGGCGGGAGGGCCGGATACGCAGTATTTT | . | TRBV6-2/TRBV6-3 | TRBD2 | TRBJ2-3
CASSYLNYNEQFF | TGTGCCAGCAGCTACCTAAATTACAATGAGCAGTTCTTC | few | TRBV3-1/TRBV3-2 | . | TRBJ2-1
CASSQHPKGLAGEEQFF | TGTGCCAGCAGCCAACACCCCAAGGGACTAGCGGGAGAGGAGCAGTTCTTC | many | TRBV4-2 | TRBD2 | TRBJ2-1
CASTLGQLYEQYF | TGCGCCAGCACCTTGGGACAGCTCTACGAGCAGTACTTC | . | TRBV5-1 | TRBD1 | TRBJ2-7
CAWSVAGGPYNEQFF | TGTGCCTGGAGTGTCGCGGGAGGGCCCTACAATGAGCAGTTCTTC | . | TRBV30 | TRBD2 | TRBJ2-1
CASSYGRPGGNQPQHF | TGTGCCAGCAGTTACGGGCGACCAGGGGGCAATCAGCCCCAGCATTTT | . | TRBV6-5 | . | TRBJ1-5
CASSYSSGRANGELFF | TGCGCCAGCAGTTATAGTAGCGGGAGGGCCAACGGGGAGCTGTTTTTT | . | TRBV5-1 | TRBD2 | TRBJ2-2
CASSQQGGTEAFF | TGTGCCAGCAGCCAACAGGGAGGCACTGAAGCTTTCTTT | . | TRBV7-3 | . | TRBJ1-1
CASSFEMNQPQHF | TGTGCCAGCAGTTTCGAAATGAATCAGCCCCAGCATTTT | once | TRBV12-3/TRBV12-4 | . | TRBJ1-5
CASSWGGSAGDTQYF | TGTGCCAGCAGCTGGGGCGGGAGTGCGGGAGATACGCAGTATTTT | . | TRBV7-2 | TRBD2 | TRBJ2-3